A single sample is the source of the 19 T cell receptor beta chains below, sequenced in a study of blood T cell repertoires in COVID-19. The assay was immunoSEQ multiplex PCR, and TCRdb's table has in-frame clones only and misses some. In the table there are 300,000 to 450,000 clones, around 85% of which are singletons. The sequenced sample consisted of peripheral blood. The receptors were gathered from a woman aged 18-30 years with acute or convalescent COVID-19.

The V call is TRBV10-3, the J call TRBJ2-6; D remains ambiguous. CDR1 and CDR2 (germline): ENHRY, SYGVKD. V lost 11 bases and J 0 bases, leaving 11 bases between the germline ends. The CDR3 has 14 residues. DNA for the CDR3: TGTGCCGCAGAATCTCCCTCTGGGGCCAACGTCCTGACTTTC. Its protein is CAAESPSGANVLTF.

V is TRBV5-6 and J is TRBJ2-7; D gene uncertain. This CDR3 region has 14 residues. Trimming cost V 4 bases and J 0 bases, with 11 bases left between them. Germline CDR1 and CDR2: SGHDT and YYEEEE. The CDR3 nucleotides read TGTGCCAGCAGCCAAGACTGGTACTCCTACGAGCAGTACTTC. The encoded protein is CASSQDWYSYEQYF.

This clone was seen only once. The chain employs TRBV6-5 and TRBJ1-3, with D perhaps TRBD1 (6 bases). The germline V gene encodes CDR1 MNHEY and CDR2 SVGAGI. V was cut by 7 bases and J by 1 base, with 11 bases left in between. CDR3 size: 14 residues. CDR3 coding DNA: TGTGCCAGCACCCTAACAGGGTCTGGAAACACCATATATTTT. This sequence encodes CASTLTGSGNTIYF.

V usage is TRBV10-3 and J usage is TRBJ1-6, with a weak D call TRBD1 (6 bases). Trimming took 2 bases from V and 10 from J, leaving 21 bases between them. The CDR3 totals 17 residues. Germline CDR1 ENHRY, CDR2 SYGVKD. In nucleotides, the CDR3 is TGTGCCATCAGTGAGCACACGCGGAACAGGGTCGGGTCACCCCTCCACTTT. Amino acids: CAISEHTRNRVGSPLHF.

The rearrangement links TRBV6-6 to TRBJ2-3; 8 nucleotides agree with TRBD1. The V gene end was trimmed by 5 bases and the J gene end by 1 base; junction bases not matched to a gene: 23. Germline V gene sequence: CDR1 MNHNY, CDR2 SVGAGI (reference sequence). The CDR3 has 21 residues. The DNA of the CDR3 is TGTGCCAGCAGTCTCTACCCTTCAACCGGGACAGGCTCGGGGGGCACAGATACGCAGTATTTT. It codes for CASSLYPSTGTGSGGTDTQYF.

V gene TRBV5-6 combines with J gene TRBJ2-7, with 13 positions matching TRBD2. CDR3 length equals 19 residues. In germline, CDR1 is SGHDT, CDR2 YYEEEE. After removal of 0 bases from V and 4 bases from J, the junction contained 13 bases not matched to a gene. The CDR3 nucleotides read TGTGCCAGCAGCTTGGAACTAGCGGGAGGGCCCACCACCTATTACGAGCAGTACTTC. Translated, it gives CASSLELAGGPTTYYEQYF.

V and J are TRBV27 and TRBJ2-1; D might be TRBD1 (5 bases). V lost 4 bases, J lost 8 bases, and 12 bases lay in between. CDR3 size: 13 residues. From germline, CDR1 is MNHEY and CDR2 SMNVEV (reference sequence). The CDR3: CASSSTGPDEQFF. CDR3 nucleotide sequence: TGTGCCAGCAGTTCCACAGGTCCGGATGAGCAGTTCTTC.

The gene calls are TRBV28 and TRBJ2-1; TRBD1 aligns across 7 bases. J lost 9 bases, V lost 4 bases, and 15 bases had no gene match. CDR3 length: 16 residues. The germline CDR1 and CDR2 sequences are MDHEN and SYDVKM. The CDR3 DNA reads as TGTGCCAGCAGTTCCCACCCCCCGGGACAGCGGAGTGAGCAGTTCTTC. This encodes CASSSHPPGQRSEQFF. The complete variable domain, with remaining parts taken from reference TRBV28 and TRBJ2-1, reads DVKVTQSSRYLVKRTGEKVFLECVQDMDHENMFWYRQDPGLGLRLIYFSYDVKMKEKGDIPEGYSVSREKKERFSLILESASTNQTSMYLCASSSHPPGQRSEQFFGPGTRLTVL.

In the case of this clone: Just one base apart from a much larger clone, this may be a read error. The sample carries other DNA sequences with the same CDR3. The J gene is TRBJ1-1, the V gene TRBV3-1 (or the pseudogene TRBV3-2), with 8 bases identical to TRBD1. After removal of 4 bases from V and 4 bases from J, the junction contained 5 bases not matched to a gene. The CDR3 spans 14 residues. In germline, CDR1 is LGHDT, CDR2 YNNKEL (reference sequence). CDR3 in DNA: TGTGCCAGCAGCCTAGGACAGGGAGGCACTGAAGCTTTCTTT. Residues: CASSLGQGGTEAFF.

The CDR3 is CASSLVRQGAYDGYTF. CDR3 DNA sequence: TGCGCCAGCAGCTTGGTTCGGCAGGGGGCGTACGATGGCTACACCTTC. This chain uses TRBV5-1 with TRBJ1-2; 8 bases map to TRBD1. The length of the CDR3 is 16 residues. The V gene end was trimmed by 0 bases and the J gene end by 6 bases; junction bases not matched to a gene: 10. Germline V gene lookup returns CDR1 SGHRS and CDR2 YFSETQ.

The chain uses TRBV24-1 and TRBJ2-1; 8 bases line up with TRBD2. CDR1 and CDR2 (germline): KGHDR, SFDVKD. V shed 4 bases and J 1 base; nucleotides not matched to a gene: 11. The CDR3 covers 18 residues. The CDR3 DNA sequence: TGTGCCACCAGTGACCCCCTCCCAAGCGGGAGATCCTACAATGAGCAGTTCTTC. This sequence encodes CATSDPLPSGRSYNEQFF.

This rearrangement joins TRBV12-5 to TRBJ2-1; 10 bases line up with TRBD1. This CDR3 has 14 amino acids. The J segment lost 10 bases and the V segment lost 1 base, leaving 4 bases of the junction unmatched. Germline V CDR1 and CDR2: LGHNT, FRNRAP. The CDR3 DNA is TGTGCTAGTGGTTTGGGACAGGGGGCGGGGGAGCAGTTCTTC. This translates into CASGLGQGAGEQFF. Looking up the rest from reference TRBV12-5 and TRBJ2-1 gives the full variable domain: DARVTQTPRHKVTEMGQEVTMRCQPILGHNTVFWYRQTMMQGLELLAYFRNRAPLDDSGMPKDRFSAEMPDATLATLKIQPSEPRDSAVYFCASGLGQGAGEQFFGPGTRLTVL.

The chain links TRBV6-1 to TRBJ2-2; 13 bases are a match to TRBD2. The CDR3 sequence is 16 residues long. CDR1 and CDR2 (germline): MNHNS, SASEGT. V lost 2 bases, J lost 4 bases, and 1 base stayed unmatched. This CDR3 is CASSERLAGGTGELFF. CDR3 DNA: TGTGCCAGCAGTGAAAGACTAGCGGGAGGCACCGGGGAGCTGTTTTTT.

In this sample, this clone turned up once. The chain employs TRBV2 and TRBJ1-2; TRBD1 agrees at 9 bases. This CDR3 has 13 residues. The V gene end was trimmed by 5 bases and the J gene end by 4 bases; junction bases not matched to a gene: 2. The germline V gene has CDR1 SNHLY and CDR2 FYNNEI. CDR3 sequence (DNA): TGTGCCAGCAGTCTACAGGGGGCCTATGGCTACACCTTC. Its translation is CASSLQGAYGYTF. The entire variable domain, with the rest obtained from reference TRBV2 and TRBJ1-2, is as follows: EPEVTQTPSHQVTQMGQEVILRCVPISNHLYFYWYRQILGQKVEFLVSFYNNEISEKSEIFDDQFSVERPDGSNFTLKIRSTKLEDSAMYFCASSLQGAYGYTFGSGTRLTVV.

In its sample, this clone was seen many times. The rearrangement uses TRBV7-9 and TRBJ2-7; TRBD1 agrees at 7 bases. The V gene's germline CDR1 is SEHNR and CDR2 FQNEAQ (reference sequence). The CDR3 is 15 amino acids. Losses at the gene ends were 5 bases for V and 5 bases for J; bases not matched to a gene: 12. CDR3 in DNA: TGTGCCAGCAGCACCCCGGACAGGCTTTCGAACGAGCAGTACTTC. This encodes CASSTPDRLSNEQYF.

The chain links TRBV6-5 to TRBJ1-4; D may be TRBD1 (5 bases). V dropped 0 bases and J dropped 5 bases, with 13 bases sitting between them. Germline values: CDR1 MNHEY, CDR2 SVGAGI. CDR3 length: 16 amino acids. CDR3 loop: CASSYSPTVSNEKLFF. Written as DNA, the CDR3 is TGTGCCAGCAGTTACTCCCCGACAGTCAGCAATGAAAAACTGTTTTTT.

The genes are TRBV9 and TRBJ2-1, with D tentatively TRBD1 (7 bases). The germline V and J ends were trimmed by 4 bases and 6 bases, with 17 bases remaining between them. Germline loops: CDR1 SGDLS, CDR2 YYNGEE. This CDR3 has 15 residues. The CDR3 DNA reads TGTGCCAGCAGCCCAGGGGGGTCCTCGGGCAATGAGCAGTTCTTC. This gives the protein CASSPGGSSGNEQFF. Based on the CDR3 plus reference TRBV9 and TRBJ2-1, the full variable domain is DSGVTQTPKHLITATGQRVTLRCSPRSGDLSVYWYQQSLDQGLQFLIQYYNGEERAKGNILERFSAQQFPDLHSELNLSSLELGDSALYFCASSPGGSSGNEQFFGPGTRLTVL.

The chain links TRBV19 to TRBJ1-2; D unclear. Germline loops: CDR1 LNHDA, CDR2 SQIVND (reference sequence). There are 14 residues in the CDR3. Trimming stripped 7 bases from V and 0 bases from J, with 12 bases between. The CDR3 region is CASTNGTANYGYTF. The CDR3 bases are TGTGCCAGTACCAACGGCACAGCTAACTATGGCTACACCTTC.

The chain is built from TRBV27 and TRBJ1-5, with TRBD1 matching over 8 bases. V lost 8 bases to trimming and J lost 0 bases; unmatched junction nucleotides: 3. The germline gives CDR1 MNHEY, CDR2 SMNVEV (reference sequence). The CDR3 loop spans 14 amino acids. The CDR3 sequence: CASRTGISNQPQHF. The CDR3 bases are TGTGCCAGCCGGACAGGGATTAGCAATCAGCCCCAGCATTTT.